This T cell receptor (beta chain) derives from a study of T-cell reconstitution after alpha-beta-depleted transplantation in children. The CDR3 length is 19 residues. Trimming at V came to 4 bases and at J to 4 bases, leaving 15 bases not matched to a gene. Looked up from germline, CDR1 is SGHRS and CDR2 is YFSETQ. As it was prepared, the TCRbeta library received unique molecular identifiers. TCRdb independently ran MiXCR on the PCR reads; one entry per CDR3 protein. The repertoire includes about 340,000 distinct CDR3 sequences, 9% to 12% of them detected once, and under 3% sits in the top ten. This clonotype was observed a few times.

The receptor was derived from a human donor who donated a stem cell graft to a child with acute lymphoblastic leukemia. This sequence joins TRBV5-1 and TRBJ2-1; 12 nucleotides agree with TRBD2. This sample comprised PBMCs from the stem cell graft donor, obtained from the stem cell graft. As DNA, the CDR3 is TGCGCCAGCAGCCGCGGACTAGCGGGAAGACTTCAGGTTTACAATGAGCAGTTCTTC. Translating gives CASSRGLAGRLQVYNEQFF.